The clone carrying this T cell receptor (beta chain) occurred a few times. What it recognizes is unknown. Germline V CDR1 and CDR2: KGHSH, LQKENI. CDR3 length equals 16 residues. V was shortened by 8 bases and J by 2 bases, with 21 bases between the two germline ends. This entry belongs to a study of regulatory T cells in long-lasting Graves disease. Study overall: Persistence in Graves' disease denoted antithyroid drug use beyond 5 years alongside positive TSH receptor antibodies. Broader study findings: Persistent cases favored TRBV28, TRBJ1-2 and TRBJ2-5.

Regarding time point: persistent/refractory GD, antithyroid drugs over 5 years with positive TRAb. There was RNA extracted from PBMCs, and the TCR library was made from it. Arm-PCR of CDR3 regions and iRepertoire HTBI primers were the basis on which TCR beta libraries were built. One entry per CDR3 protein, called by TCRdb with MiXCR from the multiplex PCR reads. Here the sample spans roughly 450,000 distinct CDR3 sequences, about 25% being singletons. This TCR was recovered from a female donor with Graves disease. The chain couples TRBV18 to TRBJ1-2; D may be TRBD1 (5 bases). The sequencing used peripheral blood mononuclear cells (PBMCs), collected when the disease was refractory, from a patient treated with antithyroid drugs. In DNA, the CDR3 is TGTGCCAGCGCAACCGGGACCCCCGGGGGAAACTATGGCTACACCTTC. It specifies CASATGTPGGNYGYTF.